This T cell receptor beta chain was sequenced in a study of cytomegalovirus exposure and HLA in healthy donors. PCR amplification relied on 60 Vbeta primers (plus 13 Jbeta primers). Assay used: immunoSEQ multiplex PCR; TCRdb lists only in-frame clones, some missing. The table includes 150,000 to 200,000 clones, less than 80% detected once. The V end was cut by 2 bases, the J end by 2 bases, with 7 bases between. Per the germline V gene, CDR1 is SGHTA and CDR2 is FQGTGA. This CDR3 has 15 residues. This clone occurred a few times. Sequencing used PBMCs. The chain uses TRBV7-3 and TRBJ1-6, with unresolved D. This receptor was taken from a man aged 35-49 years in good health and CMV-seronegative. CDR3: CASSLFPAYNSPLHF. The DNA for the CDR3 is TGTGCCAGCAGCTTATTTCCAGCCTATAATTCACCCCTCCACTTT.